One sample yielded the 4 T cell receptor beta chains listed below, sequenced in a study of early T cells in non-severe SARS-CoV-2 infection. TCRdb reanalysed the 5' RACE reads using MiXCR and keeps one entry per CDR3 protein. The data contain roughly 93,000 distinct CDR3 sequences, roughly 15% of them seen just once; the ten biggest clones take up 0.58%. The material sequenced was whole blood. The source of these receptors is an adult who was a healthcare worker with PCR-confirmed SARS-CoV-2 infection or an uninfected control (not recorded which).

This clonotype has ten or more counts. The chain has TRBV6-5 and TRBJ1-2; 8 bases are shared with TRBD1. Per the germline V gene, CDR1 is MNHEY and CDR2 is SVGAGI. The CDR3 is 12 amino acids. The ends lost 6 bases at V and 8 bases at J; junction bases unmatched: 5. The CDR3 reads CASRRTGLGYTF. DNA of the CDR3: TGTGCCAGCAGGCGGACAGGGTTAGGCTACACCTTC.

A few counts support this clonotype. CDR3 loop: CASVGSYTEAFF. In DNA form, the CDR3 reads TGTGCCAGCGTCGGTTCGTACACTGAAGCTTTCTTT. The chain has TRBV6-5 and TRBJ1-1; D is undetermined. V dropped 8 bases and J dropped 3 bases, with 10 bases sitting between them. CDR1 MNHEY and CDR2 SVGAGI come from the germline V gene. The CDR3 length is 12 residues.

This clonotype occurred a few times. The CDR3 sequence is CASSRTGRQPQHF. The CDR3 bases are TGTGCCAGCAGCAGGACAGGCAGACAGCCCCAGCATTTT. The chain combines TRBV21-1 with TRBJ1-5; the D segment call TRBD1 is taken from the table without a DNA check. TRBV21-1 is a known pseudogene. There are 13 residues in the CDR3.

This clonotype was counted at least ten times. The chain has TRBV19 and TRBJ1-5; D gene uncertain. V lost 5 bases to trimming and J lost 0 bases, with 11 bases between them. The CDR3 extends over 15 amino acids. The V gene's germline CDR1 is LNHDA and CDR2 SQIVND (reference sequence). The CDR3 nucleotides are TGTGCCAGTAGTCTCAGCTTCGGTAGCAATCAGCCCCAGCATTTT. Protein product: CASSLSFGSNQPQHF.